Below are 17 T cell receptor beta chains sequenced from a single sample in a study of OX40 agonist ivuxolimab in advanced cancers. Libraries were prepared by immunoSEQ multiplex PCR; TCRdb keeps only in-frame clonotypes and omits some of them. Found here are under 9,500 clones, around 90% of them singletons; the top ten hold about 16%. The sequences come from CD4+ or CD8+ T cells sorted from blood, collected in a trial of the OX40 agonist ivuxolimab. Receptors originate from an adult with an advanced solid tumor such as melanoma, head and neck, liver or kidney cancer.

The chain is built from TRBV28 and TRBJ2-3; 7 bases are shared with TRBD2. The CDR3 loop spans 15 amino acids. Germline values: CDR1 MDHEN, CDR2 SYDVKM. V was pared by 4 bases and J by 5 bases, with 9 bases of the junction left unmatched. As DNA, the CDR3 is TGTGCCAGCAGTTCAGGGACTAACCCTGGAGATACGCAGTATTTT. It yields the protein CASSSGTNPGDTQYF.

The rearrangement links TRBV5-4 to TRBJ2-7; the match to TRBD1 covers 9 bases. CDR1 is SGHNT and CDR2 is YYREEE in the germline V gene (reference sequence). The CDR3 sequence is 14 residues long. J gave up 2 bases and V 5 bases, and 5 bases lay outside the gene matches. The CDR3 spells CASSIRQGAYEQYF. CDR3 in DNA: TGTGCCAGCAGTATAAGACAGGGGGCCTACGAGCAGTACTTC.

This clone appeared once. V usage is TRBV29-1 and J usage is TRBJ2-7; TRBD1 matches at 9 bases. CDR1 SQVTM and CDR2 ANQGSEA come from the germline V gene. Trimming at V came to 6 bases and at J to 2 bases, leaving 11 bases not matched to a gene. This CDR3 spans 15 amino acids. In DNA form, the CDR3 reads TGCAGCGTGCCGGGACAGGGAAAAAATGCCTACGAGCAGTACTTC. Its protein is CSVPGQGKNAYEQYF.

This clone has only a few counts. The J gene is TRBJ1-2, the V gene TRBV25-1; D unresolved. The CDR3 is 14 amino acids. V was clipped by 2 bases and J by 8 bases, with 15 bases between them. CDR1 and CDR2 from the germline V gene are MGHDK and SYGVNS. The CDR3 sequence: CASSEPGEMWGYTF. The CDR3 nucleotides read TGTGCCAGCAGTGAACCCGGGGAGATGTGGGGCTACACCTTC.

This chain uses TRBV7-2 with TRBJ1-2, with D possibly matching TRBD1 (5 bases). Between the trimmed V and J ends, which lost 4 bases and 0 bases, there was a span of 12 bases. This CDR3 is built from 15 residues. The germline gives CDR1 SGHTA, CDR2 FQGNSA. The CDR3 protein is CASSSGGASNYGYTF. The CDR3 bases are TGTGCCAGCAGCTCCGGAGGGGCCTCTAACTATGGCTACACCTTC.

CDR3 sequence: CASSFLETQYF. CDR3 DNA: TGTGCCAGCAGTTTCTTAGAGACCCAGTACTTC. The J gene is TRBJ2-5, the V gene TRBV27, with D hard to call. V was trimmed by 3 bases and J by 4 bases, leaving 3 bases between them. The CDR3 has 11 residues. Germline assignment: CDR1 MNHEY and CDR2 SMNVEV (reference sequence).

J is TRBJ1-5 and V is TRBV7-9; 7 bases match TRBD1. The trim removed 4 bases at V and 2 bases at J, leaving 5 bases unmatched. The CDR3 extends over 15 amino acids. CDR1 and CDR2 from the germline V gene are SEHNR and FQNEAQ (reference sequence). CDR3 protein: CASSSEGAGNQPQHF. CDR3 DNA: TGTGCCAGCAGCTCTGAGGGGGCTGGCAATCAGCCCCAGCATTTT.

The rearrangement links TRBV10-2 to TRBJ1-5; 9 bases match TRBD1. The V gene's germline CDR1 is WSHSY and CDR2 SAAADI. The CDR3 covers 12 residues. The V gene end was trimmed by 0 bases and the J gene end by 15 bases; junction bases not matched to a gene: 3. The CDR3 DNA reads as TGCGCCAGCAGTGAGTCGGACAGGGGACTGCATTTT. Amino acid sequence: CASSESDRGLHF.

The chain recombines TRBV11-3 with TRBJ2-1; 8 bases align to TRBD2. Per the germline V gene, CDR1 is SGHNT and CDR2 is YENEEA. Trimming at V came to 5 bases and at J to 3 bases, leaving 6 bases not matched to a gene. CDR3 length equals 15 residues. The chain's CDR3 is CASSLGGANYNEQFF. In nucleotides, the CDR3 is TGTGCCAGCAGCCTCGGGGGGGCGAACTACAATGAGCAGTTCTTC.

This chain joins TRBV4-3 and TRBJ2-7; 10 bases map to TRBD1. The CDR3 is 15 amino acids. V lost 2 bases, J lost 2 bases, and 3 bases stayed unmatched. From germline, CDR1 is LGHNA and CDR2 YSLEER. In DNA form, the CDR3 reads TGCGCCAGCAGCCAATCCGGGACAGGGGCCTACGAGCAGTACTTC. Translating it yields CASSQSGTGAYEQYF.

The rearrangement uses TRBV6-1 and TRBJ1-1; a possible D gene is TRBD1 (5 bases). The germline V and J ends were trimmed by 3 bases and 1 base, with 9 bases remaining between them. CDR3 length: 14 residues. CDR1 and CDR2 from the germline V gene are MNHNS and SASEGT. Here the CDR3 DNA reads TGTGCCAGCAGTGACGAGCAGGGGAACACTGAAGCTTTCTTT. It translates to CASSDEQGNTEAFF.

This clone was detected once. Written as DNA, the CDR3 is TGCAGCGCCAGGGGGGGGCAAAGCACTGAAGCTTTCTTT. It encodes CSARGGQSTEAFF. This chain uses TRBV29-1 with TRBJ1-1; 7 positions match TRBD1. This CDR3 region has 13 residues. Germline V gene sequence: CDR1 SQVTM, CDR2 ANQGSEA. Trimming at V came to 7 bases and at J to 4 bases, leaving 9 bases not matched to a gene. The full variable domain, rest sourced from reference TRBV29-1 and TRBJ1-1, is SAVISQKPSRDICQRGTSLTIQCQVDSQVTMMFWYRQQPGQSLTLIATANQGSEATYESGFVIDKFPISRPNLTFSTLTVSNMSPEDSSIYLCSARGGQSTEAFFGQGTRLTVV.

This rearrangement joins TRBV2 to TRBJ1-5; possible D gene TRBD1, 6 bases. There are 14 residues in the CDR3. The V end was cut by 6 bases, the J end by 5 bases, with 14 bases between. Germline CDR1 reads SNHLY; CDR2 reads FYNNEI. The CDR3 DNA follows: TGTGCCAGCAGATCAGGGGATTTCGATCAGCCCCAGCATTTT. Protein product: CASRSGDFDQPQHF.

The chain combines TRBV7-9 with TRBJ2-2, with a tentative D call TRBD1 (5 bases). V dropped 5 bases and J dropped 6 bases, with 19 bases sitting between them. CDR1 and CDR2 from the germline V gene are SEHNR and FQNEAQ (reference sequence). There are 16 residues in the CDR3. The CDR3, as DNA: TGTGCCAGCAGCCCATCCGGGTGGGGCTTCGCCGGGGAGCTGTTTTTT. It translates to CASSPSGWGFAGELFF. The full variable domain, with the rest looked up from reference TRBV7-9 and TRBJ2-2, is DTGVSQNPRHKITKRGQNVTFRCDPISEHNRLYWYRQTLGQGPEFLTYFQNEAQLEKSRLLSDRFSAERPKGSFSTLEIQRTEQGDSAMYLCASSPSGWGFAGELFFGEGSRLTVL.

The CDR3 region is CASSSGLADNTGELFF. The CDR3 nucleotides read TGTGCCAGCAGCTCGGGACTAGCGGATAACACCGGGGAGCTGTTTTTT. The chain links TRBV7-6 to TRBJ2-2; TRBD2 agrees at 11 bases. With V trimmed by 4 bases and J by 2 bases, 3 bases remained unmatched. The CDR3 covers 16 residues. Germline CDR1 reads SGHVS; CDR2 reads FNYEAQ.

The V gene is TRBV5-1, the J gene TRBJ2-7; D unresolved. V was cut by 3 bases and J by 2 bases, with 12 bases left in between. Germline assignment: CDR1 SGHRS and CDR2 YFSETQ. The CDR3 is made up of 14 amino acids. In DNA form, the CDR3 reads TGCGCCAGCAGCTCCCCCCAATACCCCTACGAGCAGTACTTC. Translating gives CASSSPQYPYEQYF.

The chain recombines TRBV7-9 with TRBJ2-2; D unresolved. V lost 2 bases to trimming and J lost 2 bases, with 12 bases between them. The CDR3 totals 16 residues. Germline loops: CDR1 SEHNR, CDR2 FQNEAQ (reference sequence). CDR3 DNA: TGTGCCAGCAGCTTAATTGGGTGGGGAAACACCGGGGAGCTGTTTTTT. Translating it yields CASSLIGWGNTGELFF.